These 17 T cell receptor beta chains were all obtained from the same sample, sequenced in a study of T cells in Graves' hyperthyroidism and ophthalmopathy. Amplification yielded TCR beta CDR3 regions, with RNA transcripts as the source. Carried out on the TCR CDR3, a first-round RT-PCR used the HTBI primer set. TCRdb passed the multiplex PCR reads through MiXCR, listing each CDR3 protein once. Of roughly 580,000 distinct CDR3 sequences in the sample, 46% are singletons; the top ten hold nearly 8.5%. The sequencing input was peripheral blood or thyroid tissue (not recorded which). These receptors were taken from a woman aged 18-29 years with Graves' hyperthyroidism.

This sequence joins TRBV12-3 or TRBV12-4 and TRBJ1-1; possible D gene TRBD1, 6 bases. V was cut by 5 bases and J by 0 bases, with 13 bases left in between. The CDR3 sequence is 15 residues long. The CDR3 region is CASSQKGQMNTEAFF. The CDR3, as DNA: TGTGCCAGCAGTCAAAAGGGACAAATGAACACTGAAGCTTTCTTT.

The chain employs TRBV6-6 and TRBJ1-2, with 7 bases identical to TRBD1. The CDR3 has 15 residues. CDR1 MNHNY and CDR2 SVGAGI come from the germline V gene (reference sequence). V dropped 2 bases and J dropped 2; count of bases not matched to a gene: 5. CDR3 coding DNA: TGTGCCAGCAGTTACATCGGACAGGAAAACTATGGCTACACCTTC. Protein sequence: CASSYIGQENYGYTF.

V usage is TRBV7-2 and J usage is TRBJ2-5; D ambiguous. The CDR3 spans 13 residues. V lost 5 bases, J lost 5 bases, and 12 bases lay in between. Germline lookup yields CDR1 SGHTA and CDR2 FQGNSA. CDR3 sequence (DNA): TGTGCCAGCAGCCCACCGCCGGCGGAGACCCAGTACTTC. Its protein product is CASSPPPAETQYF.

The V call is TRBV20-1, the J call TRBJ1-1; TRBD1 might be the D (5 bases). V was pared by 6 bases and J by 0 bases, with 14 bases between. The germline V gene encodes CDR1 DFQATT and CDR2 SNEGSKA (reference sequence). The CDR3 sequence is 14 residues long. The CDR3 is CSAPRGAMNTEAFF. CDR3 nucleotides: TGCAGTGCCCCTAGGGGAGCCATGAACACTGAAGCTTTCTTT.

The gene calls are TRBV5-1 and TRBJ2-7, with D unclear. This CDR3 has 14 residues. V was cut by 2 bases and J by 6 bases, with 15 bases left in between. Germline V gene lookup returns CDR1 SGHRS and CDR2 YFSETQ. CDR3: CASSFLGPRGEQYF. CDR3 sequence (DNA): TGCGCCAGCAGCTTTTTAGGACCCCGAGGCGAGCAGTACTTC. Supplemented by reference TRBV5-1 and TRBJ2-7, the full variable domain reads KAGVTQTPRYLIKTRGQQVTLSCSPISGHRSVSWYQQTPGQGLQFLFEYFSETQRNKGNFPGRFSGRQFSNSRSEMNVSTLELGDSALYLCASSFLGPRGEQYFGPGTRLTVT.

The table lists this clonotype with a few counts. The chain links TRBV5-1 to TRBJ1-2, with D perhaps TRBD1 (5 bases). The CDR3 extends over 15 amino acids. V lost 0 bases and J 6 bases, leaving 15 bases between the germline ends. Germline loops: CDR1 SGHRS, CDR2 YFSETQ. Written as DNA, the CDR3 is TGCGCCAGCAGCTTGGCGGAAACAGGAGATGATGGCTACACCTTC. It codes for CASSLAETGDDGYTF.

The chain carries TRBV10-3 and TRBJ2-5; D is ambiguous. The CDR3 totals 12 residues. Trimming shortened V by 6 bases and J by 5 bases, and 10 bases separated the two germline ends. The V gene's germline CDR1 is ENHRY and CDR2 SYGVKD. The CDR3 sequence is CAISRGVETQYF. Written as DNA, the CDR3 is TGTGCCATCAGCCGCGGAGTTGAGACCCAGTACTTC.

This clonotype was observed at least ten times. The V and J genes are TRBV12-3 or TRBV12-4 and TRBJ1-2; perhaps TRBD1 as D (5 bases). CDR3 length equals 13 residues. Trimming took off 5 bases at V and 7 bases at J, with 14 bases between the two ends. CDR3 sequence (DNA): TGTGCCAGCAGTCCCCCGACAGCGCTTGGCTACACCTTC. It specifies CASSPPTALGYTF.

J is TRBJ2-7 and V is TRBV6-2 or TRBV6-3, with TRBD2 matching 8 bases. CDR3 length equals 14 residues. The junction had 1 base not matched to a gene; V was cut back by 0 bases and J by 3 bases. The V gene's germline CDR1 is MNHEY and CDR2 SVGEGT. In DNA, the CDR3 is TGTGCCAGCAGTTACTCTAGCGGGATCTACGAGCAGTACTTC. Translation: CASSYSSGIYEQYF.

This clonotype has just a few counts. The rearrangement joins TRBV2 to TRBJ2-2; 13 bases are shared with TRBD2. Trimming at V came to 4 bases and at J to 4 bases, leaving 6 bases not matched to a gene. This CDR3 is 17 amino acids long. The germline V gene encodes CDR1 SNHLY and CDR2 FYNNEI. CDR3 coding DNA: TGTGCCAGCAGTGCGTACCGACTAGCGGGAGGCACCGGGGAGCTGTTTTTT. Residues: CASSAYRLAGGTGELFF.

The chain uses TRBV11-2 and TRBJ2-6; TRBD1 matches at 10 bases. Germline values: CDR1 SGHAT, CDR2 FQNNGV. CDR3 length: 15 residues. V trimming: 5 bases; J trimming: 10 bases; junction bases outside the gene matches: 8. The CDR3 loop reads CASSSGQGVGNVLTF. CDR3 bases: TGTGCCAGCAGCAGCGGACAGGGGGTTGGAAACGTCCTGACTTTC.

The genes are TRBV20-1 and TRBJ2-7; 9 bases are a match to TRBD1. Germline values: CDR1 DFQATT, CDR2 SNEGSKA (reference sequence). The length of the CDR3 is 15 residues. The V segment lost 6 bases and the J segment 2 bases; nucleotides outside the gene matches: 11. The CDR3: CSADTGTGIAYEQYF. CDR3 bases: TGCAGTGCAGATACCGGGACAGGGATCGCCTACGAGCAGTACTTC.

The table lists this clonotype with many counts. The rearrangement joins TRBV10-3 to TRBJ2-5; 7 nucleotides line up with TRBD1. V lost 3 bases, J lost 6 bases, and 7 bases stayed unmatched. The CDR3 is 14 amino acids. Per the germline V gene, CDR1 is ENHRY and CDR2 is SYGVKD. CDR3 sequence: CAISERQGGQTQYF. DNA for the CDR3: TGTGCCATCAGTGAACGACAGGGCGGTCAGACCCAGTACTTC.

V and J are TRBV7-2 and TRBJ1-2; 7 positions agree with TRBD1. The junction had 7 bases not matched to a gene; V was cut back by 5 bases and J by 7 bases. The CDR3 is 13 residues long. Looked up from germline, CDR1 is SGHTA and CDR2 is FQGNSA. DNA of the CDR3: TGTGCCAGCAGCATGGACAGGTCTTCTGGCTACACCTTC. Its translation: CASSMDRSSGYTF. The full variable domain, in which reference TRBV7-2 and TRBJ1-2 provide the parts outside the CDR3, is GAGVSQSPSNKVTEKGKDVELRCDPISGHTALYWYRQSLGQGLEFLIYFQGNSAPDKSGLPSDRFSAERTGGSVSTLTIQRTQQEDSAVYLCASSMDRSSGYTFGSGTRLTVV.

There are many counts of this clonotype. The chain employs TRBV15 and TRBJ2-7; no reliable D call. Germline V gene lookup returns CDR1 LNHNV and CDR2 YYDKDF (reference sequence). The CDR3 totals 13 residues. V lost 5 bases and J 3 bases, leaving 11 bases between the germline ends. Here the CDR3 reads CATSPKVDYEQYF. CDR3 coding DNA: TGTGCCACCAGCCCAAAGGTAGACTACGAGCAGTACTTC.

CDR3 DNA: TGCAGTGCCACGGAAAATCAGCCCCAGCATTTT. It yields the protein CSATENQPQHF. This chain connects TRBV20-1 to TRBJ1-5; the D is unclear. CDR1 is DFQATT and CDR2 is SNEGSKA in the germline V gene (reference sequence). With 6 bases removed from V and 4 bases from J, the gap between germline ends came to 7 bases. This CDR3 comprises 11 residues.

V is TRBV24-1 and J is TRBJ2-5; 14 bases agree with TRBD2. The CDR3 totals 19 residues. J was trimmed by 7 bases and V by 2 bases; bases with no gene match: 14. Germline CDR1 and CDR2: KGHDR and SFDVKD. Here the CDR3 DNA reads TGTGCCACCAGTGATTCCGGACTAGCGGGAGGCCTTACCTTCCGGACCCAGTACTTC. It encodes CATSDSGLAGGLTFRTQYF.